The clone carrying this T cell receptor beta chain showed up many times. The antigen is not known. This specimen comes from a study of blood T cells in healthy people across ages. Findings and limits, study-wide: Researchers deemed the diversity estimates from one million T cells underestimates. There was a strong correlation between TCR beta diversity and naive T cell percentage.

The CDR3 length is 15 residues. Germline CDR1 reads MNHEY; CDR2 reads SVGAGI. V gave up 3 bases and J gave up 3 bases; unmatched junction bases: 5. The second PCR ran about 7 to 12 cycles with a sample-barcoded 5' primer and J-beta primers. Sequencing recovered at least 3 million CDR3-containing paired-end reads from each sample. TCRdb reprocessed the 5' RACE reads with MiXCR, giving one entry per CDR3 protein. The sample has about 930,000 distinct CDR3 sequences; under 35% are singletons. This sample also belongs to another study, concerning T cells of mothers and their children. That report notes: A few mothers and their six children, all healthy Caucasians, donated.

The chain employs TRBV6-5 and TRBJ2-7, with 10 bases that match TRBD1. Sequencing was carried out using blood. This receptor was taken from a woman aged 40 to 50 in good health. The CDR3 is CASSYRDRGRYEQYF. DNA of the CDR3: TGTGCCAGCAGTTATCGGGACAGGGGTCGCTACGAGCAGTACTTC.